This TCR beta chain was profiled in a study of blood T cell repertoires in COVID-19. Looking at the study overall: Samples of COVID-19 (acute and convalescent) were obtained from the United States, Italy and Spain. From T cells, B-cell-depleted T cells, or PBMCs came the material, which was cDNA or gDNA.

CDR1 SEHNR and CDR2 FQNEAQ come from the germline V gene (reference sequence). This CDR3 comprises 14 residues. Deletions cut 5 bases from V and 0 bases from J, with 10 bases between. Study processing details: Quantification of nucleated cells was approximated via reference gene primer amplification. Clones were sequenced by immunoSEQ multiplex PCR, and TCRdb holds only the in-frame ones, with some missing. That table supplies the V and J calls and clone size; D and trimming were determined from the DNA. The table includes fewer than 110,000 clones, 87% detected once. The sequence came from a woman aged 30 to 39 with acute or convalescent COVID-19. V is TRBV7-9 and J is TRBJ1-2; D is undetermined. Sequenced material: peripheral blood. The CDR3 DNA is TGTGCCAGCAGCCCCCCGGGGTCTAACTATGGCTACACCTTC. It translates to CASSPPGSNYGYTF.